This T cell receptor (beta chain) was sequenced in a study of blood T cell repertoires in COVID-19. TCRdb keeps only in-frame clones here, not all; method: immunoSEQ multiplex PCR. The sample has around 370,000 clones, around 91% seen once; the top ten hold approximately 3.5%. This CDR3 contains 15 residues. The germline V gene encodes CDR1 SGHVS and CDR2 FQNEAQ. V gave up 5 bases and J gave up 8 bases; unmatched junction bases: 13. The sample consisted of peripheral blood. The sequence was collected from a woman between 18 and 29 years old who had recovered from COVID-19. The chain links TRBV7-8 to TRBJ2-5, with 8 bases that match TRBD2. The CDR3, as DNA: TGTGCCAGCAGCCACCACTTAGCGGGATCTTACACCCAGTACTTC. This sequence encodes CASSHHLAGSYTQYF.